This T cell receptor beta chain was identified during a study of blood T cells in healthy people across ages. Primed by a sample-barcoded 5' primer and a J-beta primer mix, a second PCR proceeded for 7 to 11 cycles. Each cDNA molecule was tagged by a template-switch adaptor that had 12 random nucleotides. TCRdb reprocessed the 5' RACE reads with MiXCR, giving one entry per CDR3 protein. The sample includes 730,000 or so distinct CDR3 sequences, around 41% of them seen just once. On this clonotype: Its specificity is not known.

The CDR3 totals 14 residues. The V and J ends lost 0 bases and 4 bases respectively, with 7 bases between them. Per germline, CDR1 LGHNA and CDR2 YNFKEQ. Broader study findings: PBMC samples, being unsorted, prevented any conclusive comparison of naive and antigen-experienced cells.

The chain couples TRBV4-2 to TRBJ2-1, with D maybe TRBD2 (5 bases). Sequenced sample: blood. This clonotype was sampled from a man older than 75 in good health. The CDR3 spells CASSQDTGYNEQFF. The CDR3 nucleotides read TGTGCCAGCAGCCAAGATACGGGGTACAATGAGCAGTTCTTC.